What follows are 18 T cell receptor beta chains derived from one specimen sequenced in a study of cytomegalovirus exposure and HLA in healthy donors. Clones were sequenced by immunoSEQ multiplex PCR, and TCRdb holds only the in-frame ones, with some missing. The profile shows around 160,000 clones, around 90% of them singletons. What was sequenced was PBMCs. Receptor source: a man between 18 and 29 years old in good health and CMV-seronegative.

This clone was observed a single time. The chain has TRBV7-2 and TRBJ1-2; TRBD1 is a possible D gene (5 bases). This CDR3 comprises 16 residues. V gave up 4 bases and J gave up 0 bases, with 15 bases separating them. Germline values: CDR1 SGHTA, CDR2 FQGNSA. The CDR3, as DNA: TGTGCCAGCAGCTCGGTAGGGGCAGGATCTAACTATGGCTACACCTTC. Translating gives CASSSVGAGSNYGYTF.

This chain's CDR3 is CASSQDFWDAGISTGELFF. In nucleotides, the CDR3 is TGTGCCAGCAGCCAAGACTTTTGGGATGCGGGTATTAGCACCGGGGAGCTGTTTTTT. The rearrangement uses TRBV4-2 and TRBJ2-2; D perhaps matches TRBD2 (5 bases). The V gene lost 0 bases and the J gene lost 4 bases, with 21 bases spanning the gap. Germline V gene lookup returns CDR1 LGHNA and CDR2 YNFKEQ. The length of the CDR3 is 19 residues.

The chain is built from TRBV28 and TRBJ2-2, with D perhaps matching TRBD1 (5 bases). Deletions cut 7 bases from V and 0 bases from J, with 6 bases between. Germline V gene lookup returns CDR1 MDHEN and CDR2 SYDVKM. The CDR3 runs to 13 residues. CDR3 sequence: CASTRANTGELFF. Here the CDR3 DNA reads TGTGCCAGCACCAGGGCGAACACCGGGGAGCTGTTTTTT.

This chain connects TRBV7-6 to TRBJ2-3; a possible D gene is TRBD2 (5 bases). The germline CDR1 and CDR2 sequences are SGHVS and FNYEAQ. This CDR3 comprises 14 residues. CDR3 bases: TGTGTAACTAGTTCAGGTCTCCCGGAGGATACGCAGTATTTT. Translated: CVTSSGLPEDTQYF.

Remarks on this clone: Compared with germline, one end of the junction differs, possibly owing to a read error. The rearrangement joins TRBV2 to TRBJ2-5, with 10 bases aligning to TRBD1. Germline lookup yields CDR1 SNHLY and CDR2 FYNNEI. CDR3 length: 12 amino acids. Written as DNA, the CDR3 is TGTGCCAGCAGTGATCCTGACAGGGGGCTAAACTTC. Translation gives CASSDPDRGLNF.

CDR3 loop: CASSYSEEKEAFF. The CDR3, as DNA: TGTGCCAGCAGTTACTCGGAGGAGAAAGAAGCTTTCTTT. The genes are TRBV6-5 and TRBJ1-1; no clear D gene. The CDR3 is made up of 13 amino acids. The germline V and J ends were trimmed by 0 bases and 8 bases, with 10 bases remaining between them. From germline, CDR1 is MNHEY and CDR2 SVGAGI.

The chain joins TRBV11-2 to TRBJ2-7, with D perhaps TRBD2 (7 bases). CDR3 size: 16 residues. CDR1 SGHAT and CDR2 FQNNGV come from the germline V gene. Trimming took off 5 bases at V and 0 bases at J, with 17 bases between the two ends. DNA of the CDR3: TGTGCCAGCAGCCACGGAGGGGGAGGGGGCTCCTACGAGCAGTACTTC. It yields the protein CASSHGGGGGSYEQYF.

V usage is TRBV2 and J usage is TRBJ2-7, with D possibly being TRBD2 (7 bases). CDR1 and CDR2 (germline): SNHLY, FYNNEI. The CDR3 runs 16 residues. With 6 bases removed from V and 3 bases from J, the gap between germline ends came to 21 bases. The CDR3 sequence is CASRGERNREGYEQYV. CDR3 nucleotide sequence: TGTGCCAGCAGGGGAGAGAGGAACAGGGAGGGCTACGAGCAGTACGTC.

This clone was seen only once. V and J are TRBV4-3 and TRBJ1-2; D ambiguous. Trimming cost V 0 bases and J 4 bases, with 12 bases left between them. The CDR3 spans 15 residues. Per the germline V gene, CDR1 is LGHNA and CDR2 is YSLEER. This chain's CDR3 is CASSQDLGDSYGYTF. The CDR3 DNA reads TGCGCCAGCAGCCAAGATCTTGGAGACTCCTATGGCTACACCTTC.

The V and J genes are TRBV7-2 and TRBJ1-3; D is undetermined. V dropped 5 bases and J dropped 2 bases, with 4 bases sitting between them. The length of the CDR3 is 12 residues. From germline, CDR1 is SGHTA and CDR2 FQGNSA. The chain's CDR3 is CASSHTGNTIYF. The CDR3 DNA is TGTGCCAGCAGCCACACTGGAAACACCATATATTTT.

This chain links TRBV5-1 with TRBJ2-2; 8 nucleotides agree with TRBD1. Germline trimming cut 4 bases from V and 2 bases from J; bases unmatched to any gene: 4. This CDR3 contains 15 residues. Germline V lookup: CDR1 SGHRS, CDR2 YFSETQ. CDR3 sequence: CASSLTGVNTGELFF. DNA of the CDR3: TGCGCCAGCAGCCTGACAGGGGTAAACACCGGGGAGCTGTTTTTT.

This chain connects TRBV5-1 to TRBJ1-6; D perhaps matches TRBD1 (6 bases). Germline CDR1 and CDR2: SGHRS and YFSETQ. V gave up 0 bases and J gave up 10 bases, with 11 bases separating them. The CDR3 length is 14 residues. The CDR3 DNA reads TGCGCCAGCAGCTTGGAACAGGGACACTCACCCCTCCACTTT. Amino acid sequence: CASSLEQGHSPLHF. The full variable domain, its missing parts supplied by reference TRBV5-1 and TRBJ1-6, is KAGVTQTPRYLIKTRGQQVTLSCSPISGHRSVSWYQQTPGQGLQFLFEYFSETQRNKGNFPGRFSGRQFSNSRSEMNVSTLELGDSALYLCASSLEQGHSPLHFGNGTRLTVT.

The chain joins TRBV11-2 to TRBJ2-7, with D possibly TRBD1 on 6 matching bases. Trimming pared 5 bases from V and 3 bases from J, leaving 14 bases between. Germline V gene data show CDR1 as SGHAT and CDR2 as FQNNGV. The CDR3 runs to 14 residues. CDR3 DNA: TGTGCCAGCAGCGGAATACAGGGATACTACGAGCAGTACTTC. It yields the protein CASSGIQGYYEQYF.

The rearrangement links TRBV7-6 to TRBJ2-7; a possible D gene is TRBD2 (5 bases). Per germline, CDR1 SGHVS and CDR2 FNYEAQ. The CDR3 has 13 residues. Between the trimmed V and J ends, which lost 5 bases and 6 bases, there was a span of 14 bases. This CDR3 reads CASSRGTLGEQYF. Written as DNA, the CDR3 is TGTGCCAGCAGCCGGGGAACCCTGGGCGAGCAGTACTTC.

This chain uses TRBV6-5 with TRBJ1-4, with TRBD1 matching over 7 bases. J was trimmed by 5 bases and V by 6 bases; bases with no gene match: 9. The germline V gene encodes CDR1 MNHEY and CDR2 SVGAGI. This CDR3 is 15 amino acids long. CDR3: CASSPWTGYNEKLFF. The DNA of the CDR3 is TGTGCCAGCAGCCCATGGACAGGCTACAATGAAAAACTGTTTTTT.

This chain's CDR3 is CASSPTGQDTQYF. The CDR3, as DNA: TGTGCCAGCAGCCCGACGGGTCAAGATACGCAGTATTTT. V usage is TRBV11-2 and J usage is TRBJ2-3; D uncertain. Deletions cut 5 bases from V and 5 bases from J, with 11 bases between. There are 13 residues in the CDR3. CDR1 is SGHAT and CDR2 is FQNNGV in the germline V gene. The whole variable domain, remainder taken from reference TRBV11-2 and TRBJ2-3, is EAGVAQSPRYKIIEKRQSVAFWCNPISGHATLYWYQQILGQGPKLLIQFQNNGVVDDSQLPKDRFSAERLKGVDSTLKIQPAKLEDSAVYLCASSPTGQDTQYFGPGTRLTVL.

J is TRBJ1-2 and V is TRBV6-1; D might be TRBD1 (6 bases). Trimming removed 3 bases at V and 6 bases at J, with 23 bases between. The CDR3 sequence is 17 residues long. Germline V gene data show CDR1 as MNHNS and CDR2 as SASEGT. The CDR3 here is CASSDHAPKQGPHGYTF. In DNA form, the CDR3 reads TGTGCCAGCAGTGATCATGCGCCTAAACAGGGACCGCATGGCTACACCTTC.

CDR3 nucleotides: TGTGCCAGCAGGGACAGGGGTAATGAAAAACTGTTTTTT. Residues: CASRDRGNEKLFF. The chain joins TRBV19 to TRBJ1-4, with 10 bases lining up with TRBD1. The CDR3 loop spans 13 amino acids. Trimming removed 9 bases from V and 4 bases from J; junction bases left unmatched: 2. CDR1 is LNHDA, CDR2 SQIVND, per germline (reference sequence).